This T cell receptor (beta chain) comes out of a study of blood T cells in healthy people across ages. Findings and caveats of the study: With donor CMV status unknown, expanded clonotype changes were possibly confounded.

In its sample, this clonotype was seen a few times. Its antigen is still unknown. The CDR3 covers 16 residues. Germline loops: CDR1 PRHDT, CDR2 FYEKMQ (reference sequence). The V end lost 6 bases, the J end lost 5 bases, and 22 bases lay between the germline ends. Combining a sample-barcoded 5' primer with a J-beta primer mix, a second PCR ran for roughly 6 to 12 cycles. Using its own MiXCR run on the 5' RACE reads, TCRdb lists one record per CDR3 protein. The sample includes around 1,000,000 distinct CDR3 sequences, under 30% of them seen just once. RNA extraction gave at least 5.5 micrograms of total RNA per sample. A further study also used this sample, focusing on T cells of mothers and their children.

This TCR came from a girl aged 2-10 years in good health. The J gene is TRBJ2-5, the V gene TRBV13; unclear D gene. The sample taken for sequencing was blood. The CDR3 coding sequence is TGTGCCAGCAGTCACGCTAGTGAATCGTTGCGGGAGACCCAGTACTTC. Its translation: CASSHASESLRETQYF.